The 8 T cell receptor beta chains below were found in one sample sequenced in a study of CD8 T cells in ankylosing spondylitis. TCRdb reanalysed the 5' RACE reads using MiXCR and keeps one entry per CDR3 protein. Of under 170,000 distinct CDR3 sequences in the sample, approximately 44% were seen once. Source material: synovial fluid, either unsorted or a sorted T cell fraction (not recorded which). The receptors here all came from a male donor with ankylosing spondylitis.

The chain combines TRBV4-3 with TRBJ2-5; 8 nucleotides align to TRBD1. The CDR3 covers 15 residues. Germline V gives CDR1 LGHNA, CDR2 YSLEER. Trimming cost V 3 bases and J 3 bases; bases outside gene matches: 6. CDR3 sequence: CASSHLDRGKETQYF. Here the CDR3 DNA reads TGCGCCAGCAGCCATCTTGACAGGGGTAAAGAGACCCAGTACTTC.

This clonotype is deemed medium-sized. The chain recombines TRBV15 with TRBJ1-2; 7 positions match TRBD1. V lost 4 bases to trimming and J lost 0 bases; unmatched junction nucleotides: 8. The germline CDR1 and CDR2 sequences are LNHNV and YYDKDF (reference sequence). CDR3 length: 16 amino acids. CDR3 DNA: TGTGCCACCAGCACCACAGGGGCCATAACTAACTATGGCTACACCTTC. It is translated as CATSTTGAITNYGYTF.

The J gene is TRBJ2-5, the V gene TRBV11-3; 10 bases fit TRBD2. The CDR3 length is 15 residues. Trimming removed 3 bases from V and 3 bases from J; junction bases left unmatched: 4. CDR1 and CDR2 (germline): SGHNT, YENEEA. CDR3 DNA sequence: TGTGCCAGCAGCTTGACTAGCGGGTACGAAGAGACCCAGTACTTC. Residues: CASSLTSGYEETQYF.

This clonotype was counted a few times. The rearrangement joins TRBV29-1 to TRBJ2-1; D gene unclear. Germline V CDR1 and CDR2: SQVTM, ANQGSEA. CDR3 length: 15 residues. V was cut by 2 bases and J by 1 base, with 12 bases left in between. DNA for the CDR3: TGCAGCGTTGAATGGGTGGACCTGTCCTACAATGAGCAGTTCTTC. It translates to CSVEWVDLSYNEQFF.

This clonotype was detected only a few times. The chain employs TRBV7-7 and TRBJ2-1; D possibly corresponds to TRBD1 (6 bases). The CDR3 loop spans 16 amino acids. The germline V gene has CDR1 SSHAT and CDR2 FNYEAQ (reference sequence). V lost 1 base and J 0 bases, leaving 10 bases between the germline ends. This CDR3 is CASSLGQEPSYNEQFF. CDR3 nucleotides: TGTGCCAGCAGCTTAGGACAGGAACCCTCCTACAATGAGCAGTTCTTC.

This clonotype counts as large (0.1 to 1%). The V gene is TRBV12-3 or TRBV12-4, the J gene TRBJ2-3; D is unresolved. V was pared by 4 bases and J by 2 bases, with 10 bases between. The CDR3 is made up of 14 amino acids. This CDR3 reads CASSSNTHTDTQYF. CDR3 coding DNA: TGTGCCAGCAGTTCTAATACCCACACAGATACGCAGTATTTT.

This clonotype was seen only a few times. The CDR3 region has the DNA TGTGCCAGCAGCCGGACTAGCGGGGGTCCCTCCTACGAGCAGTACTTC. This encodes CASSRTSGGPSYEQYF. This rearrangement joins TRBV12-3 or TRBV12-4 to TRBJ2-7, with 13 bases identical to TRBD2. V was pared by 6 bases and J by 0 bases, with 5 bases of the junction left unmatched. This CDR3 region has 16 residues.

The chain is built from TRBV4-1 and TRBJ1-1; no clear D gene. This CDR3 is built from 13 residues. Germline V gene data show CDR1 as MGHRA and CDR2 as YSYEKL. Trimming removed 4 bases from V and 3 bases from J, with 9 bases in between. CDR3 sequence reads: CASSRFRYTEAFF. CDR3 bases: TGCGCCAGCAGCCGCTTCAGGTACACTGAAGCTTTCTTT.